This TCR beta chain was obtained from a study of blood T cells in healthy people across ages (dated by TCRdb to the mid-2010s). Background for the entire study: In model experiments, template switching captured roughly one uniquely barcoded TCR beta cDNA molecule for every two T cells. Using deep sequencing normalized with unique cDNA molecular identifiers, the study measured how TCR beta repertoire diversity changes with age. Four age groups were formed from the donors: young (average roughly 15 years), middle-aged (just under 40), aged (over 55) and long-lived (more than 75). Donors of different ages were randomly distributed across sequencing lanes to avoid experimental bias. For two donors (one aged 18 to 29 and one aged 80 or older), the study analyzed two additional independent replicas of 1 million unique cDNA reads from the same blood draw. Broad study findings and their caveats: Donor CMV infection status was unknown, potentially confounding age-related changes in expanded clonotypes. Compared with the aged group, the long-lived group had more naive CD4+ T cells, fewer expanded clones and increased TCR diversity, a pattern suggesting age selection. Total diversity estimates from one million sequenced T cells were considered lower bounds and underestimates. A strong correlation was found between observed TCR beta diversity and the percentage of naive T cells measured by flow cytometry. As age increased, observed TCR beta diversity per million T cells dropped in a roughly linear way, and a significant reduction was already evident by age 40. Since profiling was done on bulk unsorted PBMCs, naive and antigen-experienced compartments could not be conclusively compared.

Concerning this clonotype itself: Its antigen has not been determined. Nothing much larger sits one base from this clone, and base qualities are not available.

After removal of 2 bases from V and 6 bases from J, the junction retains 2 bases not matched to a gene. The CDR3 runs 12 amino acids, cysteine and phenylalanine included. Only CDR3 DNA is held: 36 bases, read in frame from base 1. As encoded in the germline V gene (reference sequence), CDR1 is DFQATT while CDR2 is SNEGSKA. Preparation of the library involved 5' RACE. Sequencer: Illumina HiSeq 2500. A second PCR of 7 to 11 cycles was performed with a sample-barcoded 5' primer and a J-beta primer mix. A template-switch 5' adaptor carrying 12 random nucleotides introduced a unique molecular identifier onto each TCR beta cDNA molecule. Each sample yielded at least 2.5 million CDR3-containing paired-end reads. First-strand cDNA synthesis was performed from all RNA using the Mint cDNA synthesis kit, with priming by a TRBC-specific oligonucleotide. After uracil-DNA glycosylase treatment, a first 18-cycle PCR used universal primers M1SS and BC2_uni_R on all cDNA. As for how the authors treated the data: Normalization of each sample was performed by random selection of 1 million high-quality reads, each carrying a distinct molecular identifier. Instead of being binned into consensus sequences, reads that shared molecular identifiers were thrown out. MiTCR, run with a Q25 quality threshold and the strictest error-elimination algorithm, handled CDR3 identification, clonotype clustering and error correction. A nonparametric unseen species model with Euler transformation was used to estimate lower-bound total TCR beta diversity. TCRdb applied fastp at Q25 and MiXCR to the public reads, then kept only in-frame beta chains. When rows share a CDR3 protein, they turn into one entry using the most common DNA and genes. TCRdb's processing, not the study's, gives the V and J calls here. The sample table lists around 1.5 million distinct CDR3 sequences, roughly 32% of them with a count of one. The ten biggest clones cover about 10% of the sample.

The donors were about 40 Caucasian individuals from Russia, aged roughly 6 to 100 years, who were systemically healthy. Each donor gave 8 to 10 milliliters of peripheral blood, collected into EDTA-treated Vacutainer tubes. Ficoll-Paque density-gradient centrifugation was used to isolate PBMCs, with at least 6.5 million per sample. Total RNA, at least 6 micrograms per sample, was extracted from PBMCs with Trizol reagent. Naive CD45RAhigh/CD27high T cell percentages were measured by flow cytometry on a PBMC aliquot from every donor. The material sequenced was blood. The clonotype comes from a woman aged 30 to 39 in good health. Recombination connected TRBV20-1 to TRBJ2-7, with 9 middle bases fitting TRBD1. The bases are TGCAGTGCTAGAACAGGGGGCATCGAGCAGTACTTC. This gives the protein CSARTGGIEQYF.